This TCR beta chain was captured in a study of identical twins. TCRdb fed the 5' RACE reads into MiXCR, producing one record per CDR3 protein. Of under 450,000 distinct CDR3 sequences in the sample, around a sixth are singletons; the top ten hold approximately 12%. Healthy Caucasians alone served as donors. This CDR3 region has 13 residues. V lost 1 base and J lost 5, with 5 bases in between. The V gene's germline CDR1 is SEHNR and CDR2 FQNEAQ (reference sequence). This clonotype was counted between two and nine times. The chain is built from TRBV7-9 and TRBJ2-2; D unclear. This receptor was obtained from a man aged 50 or older in good health. Source material: naive T cells sorted from blood. DNA for the CDR3: TGTGCCAGCAGCTTAGACGAAACCGGGGAGCTGTTTTTT. Its protein product is CASSLDETGELFF.